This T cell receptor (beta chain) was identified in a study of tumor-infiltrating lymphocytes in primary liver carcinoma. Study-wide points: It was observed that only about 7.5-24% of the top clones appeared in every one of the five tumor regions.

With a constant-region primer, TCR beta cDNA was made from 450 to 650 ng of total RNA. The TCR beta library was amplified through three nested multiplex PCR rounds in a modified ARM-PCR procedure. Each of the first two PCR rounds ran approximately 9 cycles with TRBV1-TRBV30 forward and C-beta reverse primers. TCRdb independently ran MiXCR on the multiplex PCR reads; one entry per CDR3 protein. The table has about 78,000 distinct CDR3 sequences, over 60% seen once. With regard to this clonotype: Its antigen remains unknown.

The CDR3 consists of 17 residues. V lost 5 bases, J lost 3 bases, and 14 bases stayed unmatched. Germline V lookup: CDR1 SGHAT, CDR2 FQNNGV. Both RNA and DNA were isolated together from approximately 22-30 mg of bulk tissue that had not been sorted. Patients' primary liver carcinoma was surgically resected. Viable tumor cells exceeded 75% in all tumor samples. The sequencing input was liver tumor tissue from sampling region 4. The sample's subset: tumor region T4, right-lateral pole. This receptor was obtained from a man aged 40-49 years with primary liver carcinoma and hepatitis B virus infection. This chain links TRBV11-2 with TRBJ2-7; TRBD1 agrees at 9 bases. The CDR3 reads CASSIDPPGQGCYEQYF. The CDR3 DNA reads TGTGCCAGCAGCATTGACCCGCCGGGACAGGGATGCTACGAGCAGTACTTC.